Given below is one T cell receptor beta chain in context. This specimen comes from a study of blood T cell repertoires in COVID-19. Germline assignment: CDR1 MNHEY and CDR2 SMNVEV (reference sequence). There are 15 residues in the CDR3. The V gene end was trimmed by 2 bases and the J gene end by 2 bases; junction bases not matched to a gene: 2. Patients of the Seattle cohort, enrolled during active infection, were followed longitudinally. The table came from immunoSEQ multiplex PCR; TCRdb's copy has only in-frame clones and leaves some out. The table lists around 120,000 clones, about 88% of them singletons.

The clonotype was recovered from a man aged 55 to 70 with COVID-19, enrolled during active disease. The V gene is TRBV27, the J gene TRBJ2-1, with 8 bases that match TRBD2. What was sequenced was peripheral blood. CDR3 region: CASSLREGPYNEQFF. CDR3 DNA: TGTGCCAGCAGTTTACGGGAGGGTCCCTACAATGAGCAGTTCTTC.